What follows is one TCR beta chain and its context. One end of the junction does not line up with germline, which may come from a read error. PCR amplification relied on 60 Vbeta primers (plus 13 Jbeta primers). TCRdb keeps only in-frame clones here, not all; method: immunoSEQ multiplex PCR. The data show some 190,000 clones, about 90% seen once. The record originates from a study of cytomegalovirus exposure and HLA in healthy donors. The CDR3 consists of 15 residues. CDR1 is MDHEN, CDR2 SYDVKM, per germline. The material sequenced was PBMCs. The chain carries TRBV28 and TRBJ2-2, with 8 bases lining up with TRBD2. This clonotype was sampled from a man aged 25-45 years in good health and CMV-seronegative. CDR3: CASRALHRAAGGLFF. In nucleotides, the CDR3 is TGTGCCAGCAGGGCACTTCACAGGGCGGCGGGGGGGCTGTTTTTT.